This T cell receptor beta chain was recorded in a study of T cells in Graves' hyperthyroidism and ophthalmopathy. What was amplified from RNA transcripts were TCR beta CDR3 regions. Using the HTBI primer set, a first-round RT-PCR was run on the TCR CDR3. Each CDR3 protein gets one entry after TCRdb re-called the multiplex PCR reads with MiXCR. The top ten clones hold 16% of a sample with over 700,000 distinct CDR3 sequences, about 17% of them seen once. The table lists this clonotype with a few counts. The CDR3 runs 13 residues. CDR1 is ENHRY and CDR2 is SYGVKD in the germline V gene. V was pared by 3 bases and J by 6 bases, with 9 bases between.

The sequence derives from a woman between 50 and 59 years old with Graves' hyperthyroidism that later progressed to Graves' ophthalmopathy. The rearrangement links TRBV10-3 to TRBJ2-1, with a weak D call TRBD2 (5 bases). The source material was blood. The CDR3 DNA follows: TGTGCCATCAGTGACTCGGGGTCCAATGAGCAGTTCTTC. Translation: CAISDSGSNEQFF.